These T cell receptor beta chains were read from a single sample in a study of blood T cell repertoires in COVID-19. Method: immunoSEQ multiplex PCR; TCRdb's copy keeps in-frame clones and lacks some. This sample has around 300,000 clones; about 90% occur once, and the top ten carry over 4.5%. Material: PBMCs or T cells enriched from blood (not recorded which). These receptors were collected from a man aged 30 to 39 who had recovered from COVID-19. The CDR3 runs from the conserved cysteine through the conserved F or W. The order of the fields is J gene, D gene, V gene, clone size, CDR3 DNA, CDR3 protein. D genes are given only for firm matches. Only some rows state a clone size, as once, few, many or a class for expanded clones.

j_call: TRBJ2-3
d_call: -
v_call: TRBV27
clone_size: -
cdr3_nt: TGTGCCAGCAGTTTATGGACAACATCCACAGATACGCAGTATTTT
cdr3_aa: CASSLWTTSTDTQYF

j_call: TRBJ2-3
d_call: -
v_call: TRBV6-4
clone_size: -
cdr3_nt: TGTGCCAGCGCAGCGACTATGGCCACAGATACGCAGTATTTT
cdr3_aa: CASAATMATDTQYF

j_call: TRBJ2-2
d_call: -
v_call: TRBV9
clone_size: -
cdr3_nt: TGTGCCAGCAGCGTAGGGAACAGCGGGGAGCTGTTTTTT
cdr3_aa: CASSVGNSGELFF

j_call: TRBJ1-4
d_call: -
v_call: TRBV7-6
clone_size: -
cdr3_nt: TGTGCCAGCAGCAGAGGGAATGTCGGAAATGAAAAACTGTTTTTT
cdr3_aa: CASSRGNVGNEKLFF

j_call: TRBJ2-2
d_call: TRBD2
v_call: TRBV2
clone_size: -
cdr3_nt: TGTGCCAGCAGTGACCCCCGGCTAGCGGGGGCGACGGGGACCGGGGAGCTGTTTTTT
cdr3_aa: CASSDPRLAGATGTGELFF

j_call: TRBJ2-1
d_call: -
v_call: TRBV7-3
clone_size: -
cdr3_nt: TGTGCCAGCAGCCCAAAAGGGGGTGGGGGCAATGAGCAGTTCTTC
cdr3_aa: CASSPKGGGGNEQFF

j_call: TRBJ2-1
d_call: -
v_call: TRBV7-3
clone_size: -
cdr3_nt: TGTGCCAGCAGCCCCCGAGGGGGACGGTCCTACAATGAGCAGTTCTTC
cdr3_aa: CASSPRGGRSYNEQFF

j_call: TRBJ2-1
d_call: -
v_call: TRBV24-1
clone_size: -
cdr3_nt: TGTGCCACCAGTCAGGAGGCCTACAATGAGCAGTTCTTC
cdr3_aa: CATSQEAYNEQFF

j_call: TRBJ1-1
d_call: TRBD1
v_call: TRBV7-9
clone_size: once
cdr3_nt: TGTGCCAGCAGCCTATTCCGGGACAGGGGGAAGAACACTGAAGCTTTCTTT
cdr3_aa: CASSLFRDRGKNTEAFF

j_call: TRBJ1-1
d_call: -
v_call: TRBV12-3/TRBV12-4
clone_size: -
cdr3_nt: TGTGCCAGCAGACCCCGGGACACTGAAGCTTTCTTT
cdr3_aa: CASRPRDTEAFF

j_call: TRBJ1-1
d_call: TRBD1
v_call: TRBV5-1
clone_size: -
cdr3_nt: TGCGCCAGCAGCTCCGGGACAGGGGGGATCACTGAAGCTTTCTTT
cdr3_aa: CASSSGTGGITEAFF

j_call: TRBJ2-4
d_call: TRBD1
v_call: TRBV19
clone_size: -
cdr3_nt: TGTGCCAGTAGTATAAAGGGGGCGGACAAAAACATTCAGTACTTC
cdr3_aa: CASSIKGADKNIQYF

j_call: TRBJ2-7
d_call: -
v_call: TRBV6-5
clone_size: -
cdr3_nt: TGTGCCAGCAGCACAACAGCCTACGAGCAGTACTTC
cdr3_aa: CASSTTAYEQYF

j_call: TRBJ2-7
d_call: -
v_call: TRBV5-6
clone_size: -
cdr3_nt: TGTGCCAGCCAGGACAGCTCCTACGAGCAGTACTTC
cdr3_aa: CASQDSSYEQYF

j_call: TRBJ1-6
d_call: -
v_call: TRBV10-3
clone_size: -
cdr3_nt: TGTGCCATCAGTGAGACGATTGGGGCAGGGGACTCACCCCTCCACTTT
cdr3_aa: CAISETIGAGDSPLHF

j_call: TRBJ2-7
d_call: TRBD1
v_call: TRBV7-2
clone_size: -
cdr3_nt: TGTGCCAGCAGCTTAGGACAGGGGATAGCCTACGAGCAGTACTTC
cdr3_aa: CASSLGQGIAYEQYF

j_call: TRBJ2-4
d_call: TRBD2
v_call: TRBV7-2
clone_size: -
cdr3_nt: TGTGCCAGCAGCTTAGTTAGCGGGGGGACCCTAAACATTCAGTACTTC
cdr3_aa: CASSLVSGGTLNIQYF

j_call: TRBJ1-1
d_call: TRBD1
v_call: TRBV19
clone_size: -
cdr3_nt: TGTGCCAGTAGTGACCCGGGACAGGGTGCCACTGAAGCTTTCTTT
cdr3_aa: CASSDPGQGATEAFF

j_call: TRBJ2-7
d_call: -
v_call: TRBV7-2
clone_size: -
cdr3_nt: TGTGCCAGCAGCTTAAACGGGGGACCCTACGAGCAGTACTTC
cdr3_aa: CASSLNGGPYEQYF

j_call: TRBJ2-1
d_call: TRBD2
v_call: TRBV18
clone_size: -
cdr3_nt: TGTGCCAGCTCACCACCCGGACTAGCGGGGGGGCCCTACAATGAGCAGTTCTTC
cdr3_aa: CASSPPGLAGGPYNEQFF

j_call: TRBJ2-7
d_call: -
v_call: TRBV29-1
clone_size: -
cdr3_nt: TGCAGCGTTGAAGGCACGGAGTTCGCCGAGCAGTACTTC
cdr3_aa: CSVEGTEFAEQYF

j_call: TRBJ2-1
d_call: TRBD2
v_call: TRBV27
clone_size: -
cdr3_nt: TGTGCCAGCAGTCTCATCCTGGGAGGGCCCGAGCAGTTCTTC
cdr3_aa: CASSLILGGPEQFF

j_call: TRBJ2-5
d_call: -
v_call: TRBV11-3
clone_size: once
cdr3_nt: TGTGCCAGCAGCCGACACGGTCAAGAGACCCAGTACTTC
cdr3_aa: CASSRHGQETQYF

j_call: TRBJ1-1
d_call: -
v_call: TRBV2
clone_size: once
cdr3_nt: TGTGCCAGCAGTCCGCAGGGGAGTTGGACTGAAGCTTTCTTT
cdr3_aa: CASSPQGSWTEAFF

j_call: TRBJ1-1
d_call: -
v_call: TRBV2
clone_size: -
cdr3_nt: TGTGCCAGCAGTGACAGGGTGGGGACTGAAGCTTTCTTT
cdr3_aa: CASSDRVGTEAFF

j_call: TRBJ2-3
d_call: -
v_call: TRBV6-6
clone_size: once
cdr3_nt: TGTGCCAGCAAAGGACACGGCCTCACAGATACGCAGTATTTT
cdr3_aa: CASKGHGLTDTQYF

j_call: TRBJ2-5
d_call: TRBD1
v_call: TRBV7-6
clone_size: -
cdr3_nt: TGTGCCAGCAGCTTGGACAGGGGACAAGAGACCCAGTACTTC
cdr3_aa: CASSLDRGQETQYF

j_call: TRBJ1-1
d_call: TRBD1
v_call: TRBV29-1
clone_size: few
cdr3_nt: TGCAGCGCGGACGGACAGGGGTTGGCTGAAGCTTTCTTT
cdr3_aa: CSADGQGLAEAFF

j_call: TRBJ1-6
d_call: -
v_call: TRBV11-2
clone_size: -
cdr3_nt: TGTGCCAGCAGCCTACAGGGAGCGAATTCACCCCTCCACTTT
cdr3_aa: CASSLQGANSPLHF

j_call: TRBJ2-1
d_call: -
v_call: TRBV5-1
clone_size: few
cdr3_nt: TGCGCCAGCAGCTTGGGCCCGAGTGAGGTCCCCAATGAGCAGTTCTTC
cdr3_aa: CASSLGPSEVPNEQFF

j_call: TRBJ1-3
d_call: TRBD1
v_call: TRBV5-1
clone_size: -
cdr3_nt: TGCGCCAGCAGCTCCGGGACAGGGGACCTCATCTCTGGAAACACCATATATTTT
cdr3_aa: CASSSGTGDLISGNTIYF

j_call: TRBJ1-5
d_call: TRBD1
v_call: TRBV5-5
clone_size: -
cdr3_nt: TGTGCCAGCAGCGTCTCCGGGACAGGGGATCAGCCCCAGCATTTT
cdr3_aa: CASSVSGTGDQPQHF

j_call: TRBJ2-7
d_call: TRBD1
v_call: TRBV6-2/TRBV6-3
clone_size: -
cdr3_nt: TGTGCCAGCAGTTACTACCCGGGACAGGGGATTGGCGAGCAGTACTTC
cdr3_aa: CASSYYPGQGIGEQYF

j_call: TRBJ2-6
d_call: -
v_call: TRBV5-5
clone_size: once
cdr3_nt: TGTGCCAGCAGCTTGCCTAGGTCTGGGGCCAACGTCCTGACTTTC
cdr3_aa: CASSLPRSGANVLTF